This T cell receptor beta chain was retrieved from a study of a mutant IDH1 vaccine in newly diagnosed glioma. Study summary: Onset of vaccination occurred 4-6 weeks following radiotherapy alone, or with temozolomide cycles. The earlier regimen, radiotherapy, temozolomide, or both, was most often both.

Comment on this clone: Its target is unknown.

Sequencing was performed with immunoSEQ multiplex PCR; in TCRdb, only in-frame clones are kept and a portion is missing. The table records roughly 50,000 clones, around four fifths of them present only once. Stated time point: week 35, safety follow-up. Mutant IDH1 20-mer peptide, at 300 ug, made up each vaccine dose, with topical imiquimod. The donors' diagnosis was new WHO grade 3 or 4 astrocytoma that was IDH1-mutant and ATRX-lost. This CDR3 is built from 16 residues. Trimming took off 1 base at V and 2 bases at J, with 11 bases between the two ends. Germline values: CDR1 MGHRA, CDR2 YSYEKL. The sample was PBMCs, taken from a glioma patient whose treatment included an IDH1 peptide vaccine. The V and J genes are TRBV4-1 and TRBJ1-4; TRBD1 might be the D (6 bases). This TCR derives from a woman aged 18-29 years with glioma. This chain's CDR3 is CASSQGRTVTNEKLFF. CDR3 nucleotide sequence: TGCGCCAGCAGCCAAGGCAGGACAGTTACTAATGAAAAACTGTTTTTT.